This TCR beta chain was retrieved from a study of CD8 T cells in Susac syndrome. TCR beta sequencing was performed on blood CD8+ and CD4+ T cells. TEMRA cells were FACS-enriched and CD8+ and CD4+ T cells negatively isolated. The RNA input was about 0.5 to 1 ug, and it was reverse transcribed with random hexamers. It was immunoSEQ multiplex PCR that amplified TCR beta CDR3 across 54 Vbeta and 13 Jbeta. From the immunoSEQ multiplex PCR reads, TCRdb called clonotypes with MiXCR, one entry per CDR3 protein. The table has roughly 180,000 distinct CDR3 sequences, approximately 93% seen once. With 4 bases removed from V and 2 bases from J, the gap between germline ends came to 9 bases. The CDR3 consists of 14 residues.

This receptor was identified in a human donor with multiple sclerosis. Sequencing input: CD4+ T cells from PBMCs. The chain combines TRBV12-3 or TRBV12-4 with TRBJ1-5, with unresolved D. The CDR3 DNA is TGTGCCAGCAGTTCGGGAAGGGGCAATCAGCCCCAGCATTTT. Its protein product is CASSSGRGNQPQHF.